This T cell receptor (beta chain) is drawn from a study of blood T cell repertoires in COVID-19. The germline V gene encodes CDR1 ENHRY and CDR2 SYGVKD. The CDR3 spans 11 residues. The V and J ends lost 11 bases and 7 bases respectively, with 12 bases between them. Original processing notes: Cell counts per sample came from amplifying reference gene primers. Measured with immunoSEQ multiplex PCR; TCRdb has only the in-frame clones, and not every one. The V and J calls and the clone size are those of that table, but D and trimming were determined from the DNA. The data show under 250,000 clones, around nine tenths seen once.

The clonotype originates from a woman aged 55-69 years who had recovered from COVID-19. The rearrangement uses TRBV10-3 and TRBJ2-4; D is perhaps TRBD2 (7 bases). The source material was peripheral blood. In DNA form, the CDR3 reads TGTGCCGTAGGGGGGGAGAACATTCAGTACTTC. It specifies CAVGGENIQYF.